This entry lists 2 T cell receptor beta chains sequenced from one sample in a study of neoadjuvant nivolumab and ipilimumab in lung cancer. The repertoire was sequenced with immunoSEQ multiplex PCR; TCRdb's copy has only in-frame clones and lacks some. The sample lists some 9,700 clones, 60% to 80% occurring once. This material consisted of tumor tissue, taken after neoadjuvant nivolumab, alone or with ipilimumab, at or shortly before surgery. Receptors originate from an adult with non-small cell lung cancer. Some clones in this sample may be carry-over from other donors' samples.

V and J are TRBV11-3 and TRBJ1-2; 11 bases are a match to TRBD1. Trimming removed 5 bases from V and 4 bases from J; junction bases left unmatched: 6. The CDR3 loop spans 15 amino acids. Germline values: CDR1 SGHNT, CDR2 YENEEA. CDR3: CASSPGQGALYGYTF. CDR3 DNA sequence: TGTGCCAGCAGCCCAGGACAGGGGGCCCTCTATGGCTACACCTTC.

This clone was detected once. V and J are TRBV7-2 and TRBJ1-1; no clear D gene. The CDR3 is 15 residues long. The germline gives CDR1 SGHTA, CDR2 FQGNSA. The V gene lost 5 bases and the J gene lost 4 bases, with 17 bases spanning the gap. CDR3 sequence: CASSPLFRAVTEAFF. The CDR3 region has the DNA TGTGCCAGCAGCCCGCTATTTAGGGCAGTCACTGAAGCTTTCTTT.